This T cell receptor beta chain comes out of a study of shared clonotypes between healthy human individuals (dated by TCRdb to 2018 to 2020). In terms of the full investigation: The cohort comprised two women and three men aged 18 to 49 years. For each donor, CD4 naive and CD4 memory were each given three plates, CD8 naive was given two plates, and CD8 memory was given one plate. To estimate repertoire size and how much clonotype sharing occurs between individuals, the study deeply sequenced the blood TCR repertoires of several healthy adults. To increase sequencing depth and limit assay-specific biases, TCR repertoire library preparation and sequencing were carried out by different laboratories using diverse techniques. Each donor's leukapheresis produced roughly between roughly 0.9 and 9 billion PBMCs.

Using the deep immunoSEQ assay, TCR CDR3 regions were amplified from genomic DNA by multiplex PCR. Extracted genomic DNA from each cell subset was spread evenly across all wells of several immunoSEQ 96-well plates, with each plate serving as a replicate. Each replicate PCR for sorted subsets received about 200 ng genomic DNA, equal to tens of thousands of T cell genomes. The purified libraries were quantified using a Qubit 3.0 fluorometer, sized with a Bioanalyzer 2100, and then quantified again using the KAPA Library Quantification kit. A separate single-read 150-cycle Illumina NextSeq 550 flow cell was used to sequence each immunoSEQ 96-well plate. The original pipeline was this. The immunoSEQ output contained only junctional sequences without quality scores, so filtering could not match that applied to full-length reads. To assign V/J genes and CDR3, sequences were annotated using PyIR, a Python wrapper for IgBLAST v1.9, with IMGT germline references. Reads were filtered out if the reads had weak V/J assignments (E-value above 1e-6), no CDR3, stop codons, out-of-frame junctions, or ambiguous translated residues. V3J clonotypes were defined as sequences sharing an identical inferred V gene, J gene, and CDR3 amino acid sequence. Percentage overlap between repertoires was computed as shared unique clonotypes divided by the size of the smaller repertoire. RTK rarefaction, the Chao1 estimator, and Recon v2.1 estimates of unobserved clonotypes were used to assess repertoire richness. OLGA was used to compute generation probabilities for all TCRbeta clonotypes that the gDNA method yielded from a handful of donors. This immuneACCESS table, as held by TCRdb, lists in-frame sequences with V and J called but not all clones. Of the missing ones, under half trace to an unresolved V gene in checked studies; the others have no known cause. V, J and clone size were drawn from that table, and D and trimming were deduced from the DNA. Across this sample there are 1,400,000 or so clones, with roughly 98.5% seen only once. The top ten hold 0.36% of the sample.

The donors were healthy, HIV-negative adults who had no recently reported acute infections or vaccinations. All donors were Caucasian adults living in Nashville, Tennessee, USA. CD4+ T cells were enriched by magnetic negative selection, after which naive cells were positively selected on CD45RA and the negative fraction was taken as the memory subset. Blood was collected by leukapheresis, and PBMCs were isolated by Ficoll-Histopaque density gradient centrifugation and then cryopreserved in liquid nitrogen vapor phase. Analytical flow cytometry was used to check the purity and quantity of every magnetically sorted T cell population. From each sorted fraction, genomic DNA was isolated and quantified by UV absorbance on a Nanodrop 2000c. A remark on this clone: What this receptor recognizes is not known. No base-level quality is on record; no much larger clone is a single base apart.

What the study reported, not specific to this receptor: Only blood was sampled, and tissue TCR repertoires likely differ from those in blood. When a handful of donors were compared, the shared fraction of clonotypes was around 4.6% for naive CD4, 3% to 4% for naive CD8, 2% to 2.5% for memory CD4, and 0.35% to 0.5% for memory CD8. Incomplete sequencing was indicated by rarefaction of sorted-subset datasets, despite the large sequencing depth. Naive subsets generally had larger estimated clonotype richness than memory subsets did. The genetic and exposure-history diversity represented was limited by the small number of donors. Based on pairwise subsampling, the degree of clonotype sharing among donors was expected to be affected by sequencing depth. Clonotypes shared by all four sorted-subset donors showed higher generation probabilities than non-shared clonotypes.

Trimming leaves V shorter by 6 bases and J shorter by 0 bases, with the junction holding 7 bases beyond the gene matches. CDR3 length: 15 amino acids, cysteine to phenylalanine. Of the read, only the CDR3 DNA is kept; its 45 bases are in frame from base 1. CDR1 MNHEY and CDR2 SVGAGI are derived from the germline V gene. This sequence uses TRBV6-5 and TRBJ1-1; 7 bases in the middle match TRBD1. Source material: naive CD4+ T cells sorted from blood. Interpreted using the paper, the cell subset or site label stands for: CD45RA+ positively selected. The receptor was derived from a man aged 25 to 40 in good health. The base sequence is TGTGCCAGCAGCCGGAGACAGGGAATGAACACTGAAGCTTTCTTT. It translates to CASSRRQGMNTEAFF.